The 22 T cell receptor beta chains listed next were all sequenced from one sample in a study of patients and donors after allogeneic stem cell transplantation. TCRdb processed the RT-PCR reads anew with MiXCR; each CDR3 protein has one entry. Of almost 90,000 distinct CDR3 sequences in the sample, roughly 5.1% were seen once. The sample was blood, either unsorted or a sorted T cell fraction (not recorded which). The receptors were sampled from a human donor who was either an allogeneic HSCT recipient or a stem cell or donor lymphocyte infusion donor (not recorded which). It is not recorded whose cells these are; they may come from a transplant donor.

At least ten counts were recorded for this clonotype. V is TRBV4-1 and J is TRBJ2-3; D unclear. Deletions cut 4 bases from V and 6 bases from J, with 14 bases between. CDR3 length equals 14 residues. CDR1 and CDR2 (germline): MGHRA, YSYEKL. CDR3 bases: TGCGCCAGCAGCCCCAGTCGGGTCCTGGATACGCAGTATTTT. This gives the protein CASSPSRVLDTQYF.

This clonotype was found many times. The rearrangement uses TRBV5-1 and TRBJ1-1, with D unresolved. Germline V gene sequence: CDR1 SGHRS, CDR2 YFSETQ. The ends were cut back, 4 bases at V and 3 bases at J, with 7 bases in the middle. The CDR3 sequence is 12 residues long. The CDR3 here is CASSRGDTEAFF. As DNA, the CDR3 is TGCGCCAGCAGCCGGGGTGACACTGAAGCTTTCTTT.

This clonotype has ten or more counts. The chain recombines TRBV19 with TRBJ2-1; 13 nucleotides line up with TRBD2. This CDR3 spans 15 amino acids. The V segment lost 6 bases and the J segment 10 bases; nucleotides outside the gene matches: 9. Germline CDR1 LNHDA, CDR2 SQIVND (reference sequence). The CDR3 protein is CASSTGTSGGGEQFF. DNA of the CDR3: TGTGCCAGTAGCACCGGAACTAGCGGGGGGGGCGAGCAGTTCTTC.

This clonotype showed up many times. The V call is TRBV27, the J call TRBJ1-6; 9 bases line up with TRBD1. The CDR3 sequence is 19 residues long. The J segment lost 1 base and the V segment lost 3 bases, leaving 10 bases of the junction unmatched. In germline, CDR1 is MNHEY, CDR2 SMNVEV (reference sequence). CDR3 protein: CASSLGQGEAGSYNSPLHF. DNA for the CDR3: TGTGCCAGCAGTTTGGGACAGGGCGAGGCTGGTTCCTATAATTCACCCCTCCACTTT.

This clonotype was picked up many times. This chain uses TRBV20-1 with TRBJ2-1, with 8 bases identical to TRBD2. The germline V gene encodes CDR1 DFQATT and CDR2 SNEGSKA (reference sequence). Trimming cost V 6 bases and J 8 bases; bases outside gene matches: 15. This CDR3 has 15 amino acids. CDR3: CSAKGGSGAGDEQFF. CDR3 nucleotides: TGCAGTGCAAAAGGGGGTAGCGGGGCGGGAGATGAGCAGTTCTTC.

This clonotype was found many times. The V call is TRBV19, the J call TRBJ1-1, with TRBD1 as a possible D gene (6 bases). V lost 5 bases to trimming and J lost 3 bases, with 25 bases between them. The CDR3 extends over 18 amino acids. Germline CDR1 is LNHDA and CDR2 is SQIVND (reference sequence). CDR3 region: CASSPAPTGRLMYTEAFF. The CDR3 region has the DNA TGTGCCAGTAGTCCGGCCCCAACAGGGCGCCTCATGTACACTGAAGCTTTCTTT.

This clonotype appeared many times. The V gene is TRBV5-3, the J gene TRBJ2-3, with D perhaps matching TRBD1 (6 bases). TRBV5-3 is known as an ORF, though its function is uncertain. Trimming cost V 8 bases and J 2 bases, with 21 bases left between them. CDR3 size: 16 residues. CDR3 in amino acids: CASTPQARDTTDTQYF. CDR3 bases: TGTGCCAGTACTCCCCAAGCCCGGGACACCACAGATACGCAGTATTTT.

This clonotype appeared a few times. The junction and the germline gene differ at one end; a read error may be behind it. The genes are TRBV7-9 and TRBJ2-5, with D perhaps matching TRBD2 (8 bases). The germline CDR1 and CDR2 sequences are SEHNR and FQNEAQ (reference sequence). The CDR3 has 16 residues. The DNA for the CDR3 is TGTGCCGGCAGCCCAGGGGGAGCGGGGGCAAAAGAGACCCAGTACTTC. Translating it yields CAGSPGGAGAKETQYF. Full variable domain (missing parts from reference TRBV7-9 and TRBJ2-5): DTGVSQNPRHKITKRGQNVTFRCDPISEHNRLYWYRQTLGQGPEFLTYFQNEAQLEKSRLLSDRFSAERPKGSFSTLEIQRTEQGDSAMYLCAGSPGGAGAKETQYFGPGTRLLVL.

This clonotype occurred a few times. Here the CDR3 DNA reads TGTGCCAGCAGCCCCTCCCTAGCGGGGGAGCAGTTCTTC. Translating gives CASSPSLAGEQFF. The rearrangement links TRBV7-3 to TRBJ2-1, with TRBD2 matching 9 bases. Germline CDR1 and CDR2: SGHTA and FQGTGA. This CDR3 comprises 13 residues. V was pared by 5 bases and J by 10 bases, with 6 bases of the junction left unmatched.

Many counts were recorded for this clonotype. This chain joins TRBV27 and TRBJ2-1; D is tentatively TRBD1 or TRBD2 (6 bases each). This CDR3 is 19 amino acids long. The ends were cut back, 3 bases at V and 8 bases at J, with 29 bases in the middle. Germline CDR1 is MNHEY and CDR2 is SMNVEV (reference sequence). Here the CDR3 DNA reads TGTGCCAGCAGTTTTTCCGGACAGCCAAGGGGGGTAATCGGTGATGAGCAGTTCTTC. Protein product: CASSFSGQPRGVIGDEQFF.

At least ten counts were recorded for this clonotype. The V gene is TRBV7-9, the J gene TRBJ2-5; D unclear. V was clipped by 1 base and J by 1 base, with 13 bases between them. Looked up from germline, CDR1 is SEHNR and CDR2 is FQNEAQ (reference sequence). CDR3 length: 16 amino acids. The CDR3 loop reads CASSLDVQRIQETQYF. Written as DNA, the CDR3 is TGTGCCAGCAGCTTAGACGTACAGAGAATCCAAGAGACCCAGTACTTC.

This clonotype was observed a few times. The V and J genes are TRBV28 and TRBJ2-1; D may be TRBD2 (6 bases). The CDR3 is made up of 11 amino acids. Germline V gives CDR1 MDHEN, CDR2 SYDVKM. The V end was cut by 5 bases, the J end by 15 bases, with 14 bases between. CDR3: CASSRTTGLFF. The CDR3 DNA reads as TGTGCCAGCAGTCGGACTACGGGGCTGTTCTTC. Supplemented by reference TRBV28 and TRBJ2-1, the full variable domain reads DVKVTQSSRYLVKRTGEKVFLECVQDMDHENMFWYRQDPGLGLRLIYFSYDVKMKEKGDIPEGYSVSREKKERFSLILESASTNQTSMYLCASSRTTGLFFGPGTRLTVL.

The V call is TRBV2, the J call TRBJ1-2; possibly TRBD1 for D (5 bases). CDR1 SNHLY and CDR2 FYNNEI come from the germline V gene. The CDR3 runs to 15 residues. The V and J ends lost 7 bases and 5 bases respectively, with 20 bases between them. The CDR3 DNA sequence: TGTGCCAGCAACGCCTTAAGTAGTCAGGGATATGGCTACACCTTC. Its protein product is CASNALSSQGYGYTF.

The chain couples TRBV18 to TRBJ1-2, with 7 bases identical to TRBD1. V lost 2 bases, J lost 4 bases, and 7 bases stayed unmatched. The CDR3 spans 15 residues. In germline, CDR1 is KGHSH, CDR2 LQKENI. DNA of the CDR3: TGTGCCAGCTCACCAACCGGGACAGAACCCTATGGCTACACCTTC. Its protein product is CASSPTGTEPYGYTF.

This clonotype was counted between two and nine times. The V and J genes are TRBV28 and TRBJ2-3; TRBD2 aligns across 9 bases. Per the germline V gene, CDR1 is MDHEN and CDR2 is SYDVKM. The CDR3 runs 15 residues. Trimming cost V 5 bases and J 1 base; bases outside gene matches: 4. The chain's CDR3 is CASSRSSGGTDTQYF. CDR3 sequence (DNA): TGTGCCAGCAGTCGATCTAGCGGGGGCACAGATACGCAGTATTTT.

This clonotype occurred many times. The chain has TRBV2 and TRBJ2-5, with a possible D match to TRBD2 (6 bases). The CDR3 has 13 amino acids. Trimming shortened V by 6 bases and J by 3 bases, and 11 bases separated the two germline ends. Germline lookup yields CDR1 SNHLY and CDR2 FYNNEI. Here the CDR3 DNA reads TGTGCCAGCAGGGACGGACTAAAAGAGACCCAGTACTTC. Its protein product is CASRDGLKETQYF.

This clonotype was seen only a few times. The chain joins TRBV5-1 to TRBJ2-7; D is perhaps TRBD2 (6 bases). This CDR3 is built from 15 residues. The V gene's germline CDR1 is SGHRS and CDR2 YFSETQ. Deletions cut 1 base from V and 7 bases from J, with 18 bases between. The CDR3 region is CASSLLGGLVGEQYF. Written as DNA, the CDR3 is TGCGCCAGCAGCTTGCTCGGGGGACTCGTGGGGGAGCAGTACTTC.

This clonotype occurred many times. V is TRBV6-1 and J is TRBJ2-3; 10 bases are shared with TRBD1. CDR3 size: 16 residues. The ends lost 6 bases at V and 4 bases at J; junction bases unmatched: 10. Germline values: CDR1 MNHNS, CDR2 SASEGT. CDR3 sequence reads: CASRATGGWGPDTQYF. CDR3 DNA sequence: TGTGCCAGCAGGGCGACAGGGGGCTGGGGTCCAGATACGCAGTATTTT.

In this sample, this clonotype is medium-sized. This chain links TRBV12-3 or TRBV12-4 with TRBJ1-5; unclear D gene. The CDR3 consists of 13 residues. Trimming cost V 1 base and J 6 bases, with 7 bases left between them. The CDR3 DNA follows: TGTGCCAGCAGTTTAGACAGAAGTCAGCCCCAGCATTTT. This gives the protein CASSLDRSQPQHF.

In its sample, this clonotype was seen many times. The CDR3 protein is CASSLDVNQPQHF. The CDR3, as DNA: TGTGCCAGCAGTTTGGACGTAAATCAGCCCCAGCATTTT. The V gene is TRBV12-3 or TRBV12-4, the J gene TRBJ1-5; D is ambiguous. The CDR3 is 13 residues long. V was pared by 3 bases and J by 4 bases, with 7 bases between.

This clonotype was counted many times. This rearrangement joins TRBV18 to TRBJ2-5; tentatively, D is TRBD1 or TRBD2 (6 bases each). Germline V gene lookup returns CDR1 KGHSH and CDR2 LQKENI. Trimming removed 2 bases from V and 4 bases from J, with 14 bases in between. This CDR3 has 15 residues. CDR3: CASSPTGAVGETQYF. The CDR3 nucleotides are TGTGCCAGCTCACCAACGGGGGCTGTGGGAGAGACCCAGTACTTC. Supplemented by reference TRBV18 and TRBJ2-5, the full variable domain reads NAGVMQNPRHLVRRRGQEARLRCSPMKGHSHVYWYRQLPEEGLKFMVYLQKENIIDESGMPKERFSAEFPKEGPSILRIQQVVRGDSAAYFCASSPTGAVGETQYFGPGTRLLVL.

This clonotype appeared many times. This chain joins TRBV9 and TRBJ2-5, with 11 bases that match TRBD2. Germline lookup yields CDR1 SGDLS and CDR2 YYNGEE. The CDR3 is 16 amino acids. V was pared by 1 base and J by 3 bases, with 5 bases of the junction left unmatched. The CDR3 is CASSVRPSGGKETQYF. CDR3 DNA sequence: TGTGCCAGCAGCGTACGTCCTAGCGGGGGGAAAGAGACCCAGTACTTC.